This T cell receptor (beta chain) was captured by sequencing in a study of shared clonotypes between healthy human individuals. As for the study in general: Each donor's CD8 memory used one plate, CD8 naive two, each CD4 subset three.

This CDR3 spans 12 amino acids. The germline gives CDR1 MNHEY, CDR2 SVGAGI. V was clipped by 9 bases and J by 5 bases, with 11 bases between them. Concerning this clone itself: The antigen is undetermined.

Regarding the study as a whole: Enrolling few donors narrowed the genetic and exposure-history diversity that was represented.

Each subset's genomic DNA was split evenly across several immunoSEQ plates. Repertoires were generated with immunoSEQ multiplex PCR, while TCRdb's copy carries only in-frame clones and drops some. The sample shows about 1 million clones, about three quarters of them seen only once. This clonotype originated in a man aged 18 to 30 in good health. The chain links TRBV6-5 to TRBJ1-5; a weak D match, TRBD1 (6 bases). The sample taken for sequencing was memory CD4+ T cells sorted from blood. The subset is: CD45RA-negative fraction. The DNA for the CDR3 is TGTGCCAGTAAGGAGGGGGATCAGCCCCAGCATTTT. Protein product: CASKEGDQPQHF.